Below are 10 T cell receptor beta chains sequenced from a single sample in a study of T cells in localized non-small cell lung cancer. TCRdb keeps only in-frame clones here, not all; method: immunoSEQ multiplex PCR. The table shows about 45,000 clones, with approximately 80% occurring only once. This specimen was peripheral blood mononuclear cells, taken before any cancer treatment. The receptor set was obtained from a man aged 35-75 years with stage III lung adenocarcinoma.

The rearrangement uses TRBV6-5 and TRBJ2-5; 7 bases line up with TRBD1. J was trimmed by 1 base and V by 6 bases; bases with no gene match: 2. CDR1 MNHEY and CDR2 SVGAGI come from the germline V gene. The CDR3 is 13 amino acids. CDR3 in DNA: TGTGCCAGCAGATGGACAGGCCAAGAGACCCAGTACTTC. It codes for CASRWTGQETQYF.

This chain joins TRBV29-1 and TRBJ2-2; D unclear. Germline V lookup: CDR1 SQVTM, CDR2 ANQGSEA. The CDR3 has 12 amino acids. Trimming stripped 4 bases from V and 1 base from J, with 4 bases between. DNA of the CDR3: TGCAGCGTTGGACAGAACACCGGGGAGCTGTTTTTT. Translated, it gives CSVGQNTGELFF.

This clone appeared once. The chain uses TRBV27 and TRBJ1-3; D uncertain. Germline-derived CDR1 and CDR2 are MNHEY and SMNVEV (reference sequence). The ends were cut back, 6 bases at V and 1 base at J, with 7 bases in the middle. The CDR3 is made up of 13 amino acids. The CDR3 bases are TGTGCCAGCAGCACAGATTCTGGAAACACCATATATTTT. It encodes CASSTDSGNTIYF.

J is TRBJ1-2 and V is TRBV27, with D possibly TRBD1 on 5 matching bases. The CDR3 has 15 amino acids. Looked up from germline, CDR1 is MNHEY and CDR2 is SMNVEV (reference sequence). With 1 base removed from V and 7 bases from J, the gap between germline ends came to 16 bases. CDR3 sequence: CASSLLGPPTAGYTF. CDR3 bases: TGTGCCAGCAGTTTATTGGGACCCCCAACGGCTGGCTACACCTTC.

The V gene is TRBV5-4, the J gene TRBJ2-5, with 15 positions matching TRBD2. Germline V gene lookup returns CDR1 SGHNT and CDR2 YYREEE (reference sequence). V trimming: 4 bases; J trimming: 0 bases; junction bases outside the gene matches: 4. The CDR3 extends over 17 amino acids. The CDR3 region is CASSPGTSGGNQETQYF. The CDR3 DNA follows: TGTGCCAGCAGCCCCGGGACTAGCGGGGGGAACCAAGAGACCCAGTACTTC.

This clone was counted between two and nine times. V and J are TRBV30 and TRBJ2-5, with 10 positions matching TRBD2. From germline, CDR1 is GTSNPN and CDR2 SVGIG (reference sequence). CDR3 length equals 14 residues. The V segment lost 3 bases and the J segment 7 bases; nucleotides outside the gene matches: 8. Here the CDR3 DNA reads TGTGCCTGGAGGCTAGCGGGGGCCGAGGGGACCCAGTACTTC. It yields the protein CAWRLAGAEGTQYF.

The chain recombines TRBV18 with TRBJ2-1; maybe TRBD1 (7 bases). The CDR3 spans 16 residues. Deletions cut 6 bases from V and 7 bases from J, with 22 bases between. Germline V gene data show CDR1 as KGHSH and CDR2 as LQKENI. The CDR3 region is CASSLEGQLSRNEQFF. The CDR3 DNA reads TGTGCCAGCTCGCTGGAGGGACAGTTGTCGCGGAATGAGCAGTTCTTC. Full variable domain (outside the CDR3, taken from reference TRBV18 and TRBJ2-1): NAGVMQNPRHLVRRRGQEARLRCSPMKGHSHVYWYRQLPEEGLKFMVYLQKENIIDESGMPKERFSAEFPKEGPSILRIQQVVRGDSAAYFCASSLEGQLSRNEQFFGPGTRLTVL.

This chain uses TRBV7-2 with TRBJ2-7; perhaps TRBD1 as D (6 bases). Germline CDR1 SGHTA, CDR2 FQGNSA. The CDR3 length is 12 residues. Trimming shortened V by 8 bases and J by 1 base, and 9 bases separated the two germline ends. The CDR3 region is CASRDNSYEQYF. In nucleotides, the CDR3 is TGTGCCAGCCGGGACAATTCCTACGAGCAGTACTTC. The full variable domain, with the rest looked up from reference TRBV7-2 and TRBJ2-7, is GAGVSQSPSNKVTEKGKDVELRCDPISGHTALYWYRQSLGQGLEFLIYFQGNSAPDKSGLPSDRFSAERTGGSVSTLTIQRTQQEDSAVYLCASRDNSYEQYFGPGTRLTVT.

V and J are TRBV5-1 and TRBJ2-2; the match to TRBD1 covers 9 bases. CDR1 is SGHRS and CDR2 is YFSETQ in the germline V gene. The trim removed 3 bases at V and 4 bases at J, leaving 4 bases unmatched. This CDR3 contains 15 residues. The DNA for the CDR3 is TGCGCCAGCAGCTCCGGGACAGGGCGCACCGGGGAGCTGTTTTTT. This encodes CASSSGTGRTGELFF. The variable domain in full, with the rest retrieved from reference TRBV5-1 and TRBJ2-2, is KAGVTQTPRYLIKTRGQQVTLSCSPISGHRSVSWYQQTPGQGLQFLFEYFSETQRNKGNFPGRFSGRQFSNSRSEMNVSTLELGDSALYLCASSSGTGRTGELFFGEGSRLTVL.

The gene calls are TRBV7-2 and TRBJ2-7; D gene ambiguous. Germline-derived CDR1 and CDR2 are SGHTA and FQGNSA. This CDR3 has 15 amino acids. The ends were cut back, 5 bases at V and 4 bases at J, with 18 bases in the middle. The CDR3 region has the DNA TGTGCCAGCAGCCCCCAAGGCAGTCCTGTGTACGAGCAGTACTTC. Amino acids: CASSPQGSPVYEQYF. Full variable domain (rest looked up from reference TRBV7-2 and TRBJ2-7): GAGVSQSPSNKVTEKGKDVELRCDPISGHTALYWYRQSLGQGLEFLIYFQGNSAPDKSGLPSDRFSAERTGGSVSTLTIQRTQQEDSAVYLCASSPQGSPVYEQYFGPGTRLTVT.